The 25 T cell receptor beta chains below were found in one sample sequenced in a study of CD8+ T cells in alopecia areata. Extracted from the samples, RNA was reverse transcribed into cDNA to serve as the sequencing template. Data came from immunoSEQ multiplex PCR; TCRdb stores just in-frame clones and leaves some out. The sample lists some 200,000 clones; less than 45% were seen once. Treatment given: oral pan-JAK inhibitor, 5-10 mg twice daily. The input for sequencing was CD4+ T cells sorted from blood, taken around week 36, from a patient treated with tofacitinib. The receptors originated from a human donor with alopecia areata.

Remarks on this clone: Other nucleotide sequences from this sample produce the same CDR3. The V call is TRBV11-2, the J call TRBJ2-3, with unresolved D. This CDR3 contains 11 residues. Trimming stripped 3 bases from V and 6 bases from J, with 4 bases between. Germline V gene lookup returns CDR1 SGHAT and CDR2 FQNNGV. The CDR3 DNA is TGTGCCAGCAGCTTTACGGATACGCAGTATTTT. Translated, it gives CASSFTDTQYF. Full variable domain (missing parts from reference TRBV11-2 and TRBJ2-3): EAGVAQSPRYKIIEKRQSVAFWCNPISGHATLYWYQQILGQGPKLLIQFQNNGVVDDSQLPKDRFSAERLKGVDSTLKIQPAKLEDSAVYLCASSFTDTQYFGPGTRLTVL.

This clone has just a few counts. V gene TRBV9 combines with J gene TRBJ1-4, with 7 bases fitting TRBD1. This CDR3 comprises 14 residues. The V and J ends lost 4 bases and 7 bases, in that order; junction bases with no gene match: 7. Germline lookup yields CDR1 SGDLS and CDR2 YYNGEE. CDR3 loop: CASSPQGDGEKLFF. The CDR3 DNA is TGTGCCAGCAGCCCTCAGGGGGATGGTGAAAAACTGTTTTTT.

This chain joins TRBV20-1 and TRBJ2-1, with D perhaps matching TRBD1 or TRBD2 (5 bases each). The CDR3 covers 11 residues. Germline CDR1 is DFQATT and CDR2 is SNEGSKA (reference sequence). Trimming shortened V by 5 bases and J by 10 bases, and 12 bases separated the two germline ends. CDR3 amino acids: CSAVAGTEQFF. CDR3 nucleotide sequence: TGCAGTGCTGTCGCCGGGACGGAGCAGTTCTTC.

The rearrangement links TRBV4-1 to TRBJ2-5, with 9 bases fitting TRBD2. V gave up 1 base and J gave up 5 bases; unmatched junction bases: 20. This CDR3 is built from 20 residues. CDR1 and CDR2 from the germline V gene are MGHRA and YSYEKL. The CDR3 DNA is TGCGCCAGCAGCCAAGGCCGTCGGACGAGACTAGCGGCTCCTTGGGAGACCCAGTACTTC. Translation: CASSQGRRTRLAAPWETQYF.

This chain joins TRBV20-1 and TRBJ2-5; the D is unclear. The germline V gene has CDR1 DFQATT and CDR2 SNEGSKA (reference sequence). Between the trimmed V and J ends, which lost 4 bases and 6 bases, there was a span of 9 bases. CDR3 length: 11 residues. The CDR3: CSAISEKTQYF. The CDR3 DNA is TGCAGTGCTATAAGCGAGAAGACCCAGTACTTC.

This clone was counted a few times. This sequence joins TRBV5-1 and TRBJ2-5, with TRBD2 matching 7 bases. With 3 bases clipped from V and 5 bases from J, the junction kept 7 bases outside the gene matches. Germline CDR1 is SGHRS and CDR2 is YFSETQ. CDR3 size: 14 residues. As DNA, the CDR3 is TGCGCCAGCAGCTCAACCGGGGGGAGCGAGACCCAGTACTTC. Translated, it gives CASSSTGGSETQYF.

As DNA, the CDR3 is TGTGCCAGCAGCGTAGGGCTAGCGGGAGGGGAGTACTTC. It specifies CASSVGLAGGEYF. This sequence joins TRBV9 and TRBJ2-7, with TRBD2 identical over 12 bases. This CDR3 has 13 residues. The V gene's germline CDR1 is SGDLS and CDR2 YYNGEE. V lost 0 bases and J lost 11; bases outside the gene matches: 3.

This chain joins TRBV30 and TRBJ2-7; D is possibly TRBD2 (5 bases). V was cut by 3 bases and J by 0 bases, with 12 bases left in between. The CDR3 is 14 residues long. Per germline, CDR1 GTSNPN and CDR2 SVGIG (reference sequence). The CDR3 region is CAWRASSHSYEQYF. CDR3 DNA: TGTGCCTGGAGGGCTAGCAGCCACTCCTACGAGCAGTACTTC.

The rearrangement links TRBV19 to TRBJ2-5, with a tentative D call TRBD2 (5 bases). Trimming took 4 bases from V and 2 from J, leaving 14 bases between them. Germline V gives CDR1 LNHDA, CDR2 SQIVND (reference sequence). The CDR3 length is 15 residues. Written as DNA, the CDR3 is TGTGCCAGTAGTAAGGGATCGGGATCGCAAGAGACCCAGTACTTC. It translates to CASSKGSGSQETQYF.

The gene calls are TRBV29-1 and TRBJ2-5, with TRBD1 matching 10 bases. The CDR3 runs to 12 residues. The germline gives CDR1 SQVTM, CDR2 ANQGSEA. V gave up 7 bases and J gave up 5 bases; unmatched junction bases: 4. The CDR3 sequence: CSGQGADETQYF. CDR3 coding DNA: TGCAGCGGACAGGGGGCGGACGAGACCCAGTACTTC.

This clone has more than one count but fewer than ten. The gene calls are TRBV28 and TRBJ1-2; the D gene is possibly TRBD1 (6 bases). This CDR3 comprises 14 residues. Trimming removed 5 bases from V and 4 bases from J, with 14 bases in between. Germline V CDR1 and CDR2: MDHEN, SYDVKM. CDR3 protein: CASSQPRGSYGYTF. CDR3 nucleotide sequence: TGTGCCAGCAGTCAACCCAGGGGCTCCTATGGCTACACCTTC.

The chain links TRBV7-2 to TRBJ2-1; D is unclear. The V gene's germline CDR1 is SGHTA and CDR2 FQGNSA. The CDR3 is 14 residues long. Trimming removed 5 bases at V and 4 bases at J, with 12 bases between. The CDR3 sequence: CASSLIPPYNEQFF. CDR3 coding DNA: TGTGCCAGCAGCCTGATCCCTCCGTACAATGAGCAGTTCTTC.

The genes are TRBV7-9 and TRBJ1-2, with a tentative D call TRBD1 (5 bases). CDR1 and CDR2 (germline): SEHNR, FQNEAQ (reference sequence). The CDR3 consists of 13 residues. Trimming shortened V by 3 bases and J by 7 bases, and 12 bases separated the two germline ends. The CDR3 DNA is TGTGCCAGCAGCTTCCCAGGAAGGGGTGGCTACACCTTC. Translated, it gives CASSFPGRGGYTF.

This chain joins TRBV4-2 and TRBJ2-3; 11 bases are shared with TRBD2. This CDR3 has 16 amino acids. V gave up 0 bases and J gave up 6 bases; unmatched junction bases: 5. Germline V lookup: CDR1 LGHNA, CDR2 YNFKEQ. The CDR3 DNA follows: TGTGCCAGCAGCCAAGAGGGGGCTAGCGGGAGGGATACGCAGTATTTT. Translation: CASSQEGASGRDTQYF.

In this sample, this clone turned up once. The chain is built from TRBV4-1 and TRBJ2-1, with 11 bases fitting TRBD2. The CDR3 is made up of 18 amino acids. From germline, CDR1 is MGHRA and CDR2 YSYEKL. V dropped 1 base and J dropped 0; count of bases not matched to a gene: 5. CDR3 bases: TGCGCCAGCAGCCAAGTACTAGCGGGAGTGAGCTCCTACAATGAGCAGTTCTTC. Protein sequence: CASSQVLAGVSSYNEQFF.

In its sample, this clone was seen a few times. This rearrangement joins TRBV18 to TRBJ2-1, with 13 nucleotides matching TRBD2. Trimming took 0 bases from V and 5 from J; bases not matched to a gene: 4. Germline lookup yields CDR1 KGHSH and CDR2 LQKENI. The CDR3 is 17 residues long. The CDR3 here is CASSPPTSGRMNNEQFF. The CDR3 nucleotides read TGTGCCAGCTCACCACCGACTAGCGGGAGGATGAACAATGAGCAGTTCTTC. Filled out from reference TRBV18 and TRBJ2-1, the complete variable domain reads NAGVMQNPRHLVRRRGQEARLRCSPMKGHSHVYWYRQLPEEGLKFMVYLQKENIIDESGMPKERFSAEFPKEGPSILRIQQVVRGDSAAYFCASSPPTSGRMNNEQFFGPGTRLTVL.

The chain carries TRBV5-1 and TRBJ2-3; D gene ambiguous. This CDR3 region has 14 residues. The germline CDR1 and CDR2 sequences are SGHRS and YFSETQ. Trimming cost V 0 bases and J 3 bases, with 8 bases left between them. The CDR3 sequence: CASSLVDKTDTQYF. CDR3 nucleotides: TGCGCCAGCAGCTTGGTTGACAAGACAGATACGCAGTATTTT. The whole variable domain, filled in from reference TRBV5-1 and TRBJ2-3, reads KAGVTQTPRYLIKTRGQQVTLSCSPISGHRSVSWYQQTPGQGLQFLFEYFSETQRNKGNFPGRFSGRQFSNSRSEMNVSTLELGDSALYLCASSLVDKTDTQYFGPGTRLTVL.

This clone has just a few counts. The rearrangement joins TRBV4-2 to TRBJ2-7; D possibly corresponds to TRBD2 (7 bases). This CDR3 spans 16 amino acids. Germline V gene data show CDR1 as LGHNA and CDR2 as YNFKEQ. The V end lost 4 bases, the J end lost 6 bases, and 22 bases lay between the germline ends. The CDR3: CASSRGGLGGAGEQYF. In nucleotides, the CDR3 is TGTGCCAGCAGCCGAGGAGGGTTGGGGGGGGCTGGCGAGCAGTACTTC.

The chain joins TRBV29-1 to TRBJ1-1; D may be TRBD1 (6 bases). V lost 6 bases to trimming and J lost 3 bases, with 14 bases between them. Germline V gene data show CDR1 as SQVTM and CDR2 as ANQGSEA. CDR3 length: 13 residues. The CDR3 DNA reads TGCAGCGTGGCCCGACAGGTTTACACTGAAGCTTTCTTT. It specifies CSVARQVYTEAFF.

CDR3 coding DNA: TGCAGCGTTGACTTCCAGCTCCAAGAGACCCAGTACTTC. This gives the protein CSVDFQLQETQYF. This sequence joins TRBV29-1 and TRBJ2-5; D is uncertain. V was pared by 3 bases and J by 1 base, with 9 bases between. The CDR3 has 13 amino acids. Germline V gives CDR1 SQVTM, CDR2 ANQGSEA.

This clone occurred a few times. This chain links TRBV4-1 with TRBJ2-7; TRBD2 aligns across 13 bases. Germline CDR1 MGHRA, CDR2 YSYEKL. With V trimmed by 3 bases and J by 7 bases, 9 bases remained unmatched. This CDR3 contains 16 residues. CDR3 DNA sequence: TGCGCCAGCAGCCAGGTTCGGACTAGCGGGAGATATGAGCAGTACTTC. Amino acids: CASSQVRTSGRYEQYF.

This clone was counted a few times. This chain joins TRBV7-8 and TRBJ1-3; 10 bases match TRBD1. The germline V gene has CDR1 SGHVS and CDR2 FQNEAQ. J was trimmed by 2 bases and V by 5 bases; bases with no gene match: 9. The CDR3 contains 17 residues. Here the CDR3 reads CASSVDRGRLTGNTIYF. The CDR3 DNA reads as TGTGCCAGCAGCGTAGACAGGGGGCGCCTGACTGGAAACACCATATATTTT.

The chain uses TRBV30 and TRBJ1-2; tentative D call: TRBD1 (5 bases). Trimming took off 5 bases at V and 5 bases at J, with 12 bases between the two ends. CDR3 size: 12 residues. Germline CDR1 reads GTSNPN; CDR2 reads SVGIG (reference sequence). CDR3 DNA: TGTGCCTGGGGGGACCGGGGGTATGGCTACACCTTC. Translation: CAWGDRGYGYTF.

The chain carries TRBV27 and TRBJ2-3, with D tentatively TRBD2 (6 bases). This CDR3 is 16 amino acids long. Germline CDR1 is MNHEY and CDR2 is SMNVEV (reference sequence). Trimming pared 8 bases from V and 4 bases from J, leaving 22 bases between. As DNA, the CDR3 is TGTGCCAGCCGACCCCGAGTCCTAGCGAGGGCAGATACGCAGTATTTT. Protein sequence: CASRPRVLARADTQYF.

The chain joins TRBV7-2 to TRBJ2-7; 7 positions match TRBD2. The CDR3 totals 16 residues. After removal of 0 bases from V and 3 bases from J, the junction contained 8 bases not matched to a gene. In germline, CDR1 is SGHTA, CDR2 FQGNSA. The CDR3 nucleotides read TGTGCCAGCAGCTTAGCGGGGTCTAGCGGAAACTACGAGCAGTACTTC. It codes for CASSLAGSSGNYEQYF.